Listed here is a single T cell receptor beta chain. Its antigen remains unknown. Caucasian adults residing in Nashville, Tennessee made up all the donors. A CD45RA+ naive subset and a CD45RA-negative memory subset were split from CD4+ cells. The data originate from a study of shared clonotypes between healthy human individuals. Study observations and caveats: Researchers sampled only blood; tissue repertoires likely differ.

V gave up 5 bases and J gave up 0 bases; unmatched junction bases: 6. Germline CDR1 and CDR2: MDHEN and SYDVKM. The CDR3 spans 15 residues. Profiled with immunoSEQ multiplex PCR; TCRdb holds only in-frame clones, not every one. The repertoire has about 2.3 million clones, over 90% of them found once; the top ten carry around 0.4%. The sample was naive CD4+ T cells from PBMCs. As to subset: CD45RA+ positively selected. This chain links TRBV28 with TRBJ2-5; 7 bases map to TRBD1. This sequence was found in a man aged 18 to 30 in good health. Some clones in this sample may be carry-over from other donors' samples. CDR3 DNA: TGTGCCAGCAGTCCCACTGGACAGGACCAAGAGACCCAGTACTTC. Its translation: CASSPTGQDQETQYF.